These 26 T cell receptor beta chains came from one sample sequenced in a study of somatic mutations in cytotoxic T cells in rheumatoid arthritis. Sequencing used immunoSEQ multiplex PCR; TCRdb keeps in-frame clones, though not all of them. This sample has about 20,000 clones; roughly nine tenths occur once, and the top ten carry 15%. The sample taken for sequencing was CD8+ T cells sorted from blood. Source of these receptors: a man between 35 and 55 years old in good health.

The chain is built from TRBV13 and TRBJ1-1; 11 bases map to TRBD1. Germline trimming cut 4 bases from V and 0 bases from J; bases unmatched to any gene: 4. This CDR3 region has 16 residues. Looked up from germline, CDR1 is PRHDT and CDR2 is FYEKMQ (reference sequence). The CDR3: CASSSRTGGLNTEAFF. CDR3 sequence (DNA): TGTGCCAGCAGCTCCCGGACAGGGGGCCTGAACACTGAAGCTTTCTTT.

The chain has TRBV14 and TRBJ1-4; D is uncertain. Trimming removed 1 base at V and 0 bases at J, with 6 bases between. Per germline, CDR1 SGHDN and CDR2 FVKESK. This CDR3 is built from 15 residues. CDR3 DNA sequence: TGTGCCAGCAGCCAAGTCGATGCAACTAATGAAAAACTGTTTTTT. This encodes CASSQVDATNEKLFF.

V usage is TRBV6-5 and J usage is TRBJ2-2; 8 bases are shared with TRBD2. CDR3 length equals 13 residues. The germline V gene encodes CDR1 MNHEY and CDR2 SVGAGI. V lost 2 bases and J lost 7; bases outside the gene matches: 0. CDR3 coding DNA: TGTGCCAGCAGTTACGCGGGGGGCGGGGAGCTGTTTTTT. This codes for CASSYAGGGELFF.

The rearrangement uses TRBV30 and TRBJ1-1; 9 bases are a match to TRBD1. Germline CDR1 GTSNPN, CDR2 SVGIG (reference sequence). The CDR3 totals 18 residues. J gave up 3 bases and V 0 bases, and 14 bases lay outside the gene matches. The CDR3 region has the DNA TGTGCCTGGAGTGTACGGGACAGGGTTTGGGTGGTGCACACTGAAGCTTTCTTT. Translation: CAWSVRDRVWVVHTEAFF.

This clone was picked up one time. The chain is built from TRBV19 and TRBJ2-1; D might be TRBD1 (5 bases). Trimming removed 3 bases at V and 4 bases at J, with 13 bases between. There are 15 residues in the CDR3. Germline V gives CDR1 LNHDA, CDR2 SQIVND (reference sequence). This CDR3 reads CASSIQGNGYNEQFF. The CDR3 nucleotides read TGTGCCAGTAGTATTCAGGGAAACGGGTACAATGAGCAGTTCTTC.

The rearrangement uses TRBV28 and TRBJ1-1; D gene unclear. The CDR3 spans 13 residues. Germline lookup yields CDR1 MDHEN and CDR2 SYDVKM. Trimming took off 3 bases at V and 4 bases at J, with 9 bases between the two ends. The CDR3 loop is CASSFGESTEAFF. For the CDR3, the DNA is TGTGCCAGCAGTTTCGGGGAGAGCACTGAAGCTTTCTTT.

A single count supports this clone. V and J are TRBV12-5 and TRBJ1-4; 7 bases are a match to TRBD1. The length of the CDR3 is 18 residues. Looked up from germline, CDR1 is LGHNT and CDR2 is FRNRAP. V shed 4 bases, J shed 8 bases, and the junction held 19 bases outside the gene matches. The CDR3 DNA sequence: TGTGCTAGTGGTTCACTTTTACACAGTTTAGGGGGCAAGGAAAAACTGTTTTTT. This translates into CASGSLLHSLGGKEKLFF.

The chain couples TRBV6-1 to TRBJ2-3; D might be TRBD2 (6 bases). The V end was cut by 1 base, the J end by 2 bases, with 10 bases between. Germline CDR1 and CDR2: MNHNS and SASEGT. This CDR3 region has 15 residues. The chain's CDR3 is CASSEGGEPTDTQYF. The DNA for the CDR3 is TGTGCCAGCAGTGAAGGCGGGGAACCCACAGATACGCAGTATTTT.

The table lists this clone with a count of one. This chain uses TRBV27 with TRBJ1-1, with D possibly matching TRBD1 (6 bases). There are 17 residues in the CDR3. Germline V gene lookup returns CDR1 MNHEY and CDR2 SMNVEV (reference sequence). Trimming left V 1 base short and J 1 base short, with 16 bases between. DNA of the CDR3: TGTGCCAGCAGTTTATTTTTTGGTGTGGGACAGAACACTGAAGCTTTCTTT. Encoded protein: CASSLFFGVGQNTEAFF.

This chain links TRBV28 with TRBJ2-4, with 7 bases identical to TRBD1. The V and J ends lost 5 bases and 1 base, in that order; junction bases with no gene match: 8. The CDR3 has 16 residues. Germline lookup yields CDR1 MDHEN and CDR2 SYDVKM. Written as DNA, the CDR3 is TGTGCCAGCAGTCTCAGACAGGGCTTTGCCAAAAACATTCAGTACTTC. Its translation: CASSLRQGFAKNIQYF.

The chain joins TRBV27 to TRBJ1-2; possible D gene TRBD1, 6 bases. Germline values: CDR1 MNHEY, CDR2 SMNVEV (reference sequence). The V and J ends lost 4 bases and 1 base respectively, with 16 bases between them. The CDR3 totals 16 residues. As DNA, the CDR3 is TGTGCCAGCAGTTCACTCGGGACACCTGATAACTATGGCTACACCTTC. It yields the protein CASSSLGTPDNYGYTF.

The chain couples TRBV27 to TRBJ2-7; D gene unclear. V shed 11 bases and J shed 0 bases, with 2 bases lying between them. The CDR3 sequence is 9 residues long. The V gene's germline CDR1 is MNHEY and CDR2 SMNVEV (reference sequence). This CDR3 reads CAGSYEQYF. The CDR3 DNA is TGTGCCGGCTCCTACGAGCAGTACTTC.

The rearrangement joins TRBV10-3 to TRBJ2-1; TRBD2 agrees at 11 bases. Trimming cost V 6 bases and J 2 bases; bases outside gene matches: 21. This CDR3 is 21 amino acids long. Germline lookup yields CDR1 ENHRY and CDR2 SYGVKD. The CDR3 spells CAISGTSGASSLPQTYNEQFF. CDR3 sequence (DNA): TGTGCCATCAGCGGGACTAGCGGCGCGTCATCTCTCCCTCAAACCTACAATGAGCAGTTCTTC.

V and J are TRBV7-9 and TRBJ1-3, with D possibly being TRBD1 (5 bases). The CDR3 sequence is 15 residues long. Germline CDR1 is SEHNR and CDR2 is FQNEAQ (reference sequence). V lost 4 bases, J lost 0 bases, and 10 bases lay in between. The CDR3 DNA sequence: TGTGCCAGCAGCTCGCCAGGGCCCTCTGGAAACACCATATATTTT. It translates to CASSSPGPSGNTIYF.

The chain joins TRBV7-2 to TRBJ1-4; 9 bases are a match to TRBD1. Germline CDR1 and CDR2: SGHTA and FQGNSA. With V trimmed by 5 bases and J by 6 bases, 10 bases remained unmatched. The CDR3 is made up of 16 amino acids. DNA for the CDR3: TGTGCCAGCAGCACCCGAACAGGGGGCGAGGATGAAAAACTGTTTTTT. It codes for CASSTRTGGEDEKLFF. The complete variable domain, with remaining parts taken from reference TRBV7-2 and TRBJ1-4, reads GAGVSQSPSNKVTEKGKDVELRCDPISGHTALYWYRQSLGQGLEFLIYFQGNSAPDKSGLPSDRFSAERTGGSVSTLTIQRTQQEDSAVYLCASSTRTGGEDEKLFFGSGTQLSVL.

CDR3 in DNA: TGTGCCAGCAGCAAGGCAGGGTCAGATACGCAGTATTTT. The encoded protein is CASSKAGSDTQYF. This sequence joins TRBV27 and TRBJ2-3; TRBD1 might be the D (5 bases). V was shortened by 6 bases and J by 4 bases, with 11 bases between the two germline ends. The CDR3 spans 13 residues. Germline loops: CDR1 MNHEY, CDR2 SMNVEV (reference sequence).

V usage is TRBV4-1 and J usage is TRBJ2-7; TRBD2 matches at 11 bases. The length of the CDR3 is 15 residues. The V gene's germline CDR1 is MGHRA and CDR2 YSYEKL. After removal of 0 bases from V and 6 bases from J, the junction contained 4 bases not matched to a gene. CDR3 in DNA: TGCGCCAGCAGCCAAGATAGCGGGAGGGCCGGCGAGCAGTACTTC. The encoded protein is CASSQDSGRAGEQYF.

The rearrangement joins TRBV29-1 to TRBJ1-1; D gene ambiguous. V was clipped by 7 bases and J by 3 bases, with 9 bases between them. The CDR3 is 11 residues long. Per the germline V gene, CDR1 is SQVTM and CDR2 is ANQGSEA. The CDR3 reads CSALLDTEAFF. Here the CDR3 DNA reads TGCAGCGCCCTGCTAGACACTGAAGCTTTCTTT.

This clone was recorded once. V is TRBV13 and J is TRBJ2-1; D unclear. The V end lost 8 bases, the J end lost 6 bases, and 14 bases lay between the germline ends. The CDR3 length is 13 residues. CDR1 and CDR2 (germline): PRHDT, FYEKMQ (reference sequence). Written as DNA, the CDR3 is TGTGCCAGCCATCCAGTGGGCGGCAATGAGCAGTTCTTC. This codes for CASHPVGGNEQFF.

Concerning this clone itself: One end of the junction is discordant with germline, which a read error may explain. The identical CDR3 is also encoded by other nucleotide sequences in the sample. The rearrangement uses TRBV4-3 and TRBJ2-7; 10 nucleotides match TRBD2. CDR1 and CDR2 (germline): LGHNA, YSLEER. The CDR3 has 14 amino acids. CDR3 sequence reads: CASSQGTSVYEQYF. The DNA of the CDR3 is TGCGCCAGCAGCCAGGGGACTAGCGTCTACGAGCAGTACTTT.

This chain joins TRBV25-1 and TRBJ2-5; TRBD2 might be the D (5 bases). The V gene's germline CDR1 is MGHDK and CDR2 SYGVNS. V dropped 2 bases and J dropped 0 bases, with 13 bases sitting between them. This CDR3 comprises 16 residues. The chain's CDR3 is CASSEPETIYQETQYF. As DNA, the CDR3 is TGTGCCAGCAGTGAACCCGAGACTATTTACCAAGAGACCCAGTACTTC.

This chain connects TRBV27 to TRBJ2-7; 9 bases map to TRBD2. This CDR3 comprises 16 residues. Per the germline V gene, CDR1 is MNHEY and CDR2 is SMNVEV (reference sequence). J lost 4 bases, V lost 0 bases, and 7 bases had no gene match. CDR3 bases: TGTGCCAGCAGTTTATCCGGACTAGCGCGTGGATACGAGCAGTACTTC. It translates to CASSLSGLARGYEQYF.

The J gene is TRBJ2-5, the V gene TRBV7-9; D possibly uses TRBD1 or TRBD2 (5 bases each). The CDR3 has 18 amino acids. Trimming stripped 1 base from V and 0 bases from J, with 18 bases between. CDR1 is SEHNR, CDR2 FQNEAQ, per germline (reference sequence). The CDR3 coding sequence is TGTGCCAGCAGCTTAGAACAGGACCCTAGCTTGTACCAAGAGACCCAGTACTTC. Translated, it gives CASSLEQDPSLYQETQYF.

The V gene is TRBV27, the J gene TRBJ1-5, with D possibly being TRBD1 (5 bases). This CDR3 comprises 14 residues. The germline V gene has CDR1 MNHEY and CDR2 SMNVEV (reference sequence). Trimming pared 7 bases from V and 6 bases from J, leaving 16 bases between. CDR3 DNA sequence: TGTGCCAGCACTCCCGGCGGGGGTGCTCAGCCCCAGCATTTT. Amino acid sequence: CASTPGGGAQPQHF.

The chain combines TRBV6-6 with TRBJ2-7, with D perhaps TRBD1 (6 bases). Germline V gene lookup returns CDR1 MNHNY and CDR2 SVGAGI (reference sequence). The CDR3 covers 15 residues. V was trimmed by 7 bases and J by 6 bases, leaving 22 bases between them. The CDR3: CASIENLGQLGEQYF. The CDR3 bases are TGTGCCAGCATCGAAAACCTTGGACAGTTAGGCGAGCAGTACTTC.

The chain combines TRBV18 with TRBJ1-4; D may be TRBD1 (6 bases). The CDR3 loop spans 15 amino acids. Trimming cost V 3 bases and J 8 bases, with 16 bases left between them. CDR1 is KGHSH and CDR2 is LQKENI in the germline V gene. The chain's CDR3 is CASSPTTGRREKLFF. CDR3 sequence (DNA): TGTGCCAGCTCACCTACGACAGGTCGTAGGGAAAAACTGTTTTTT.